One and the same sample provided the 31 T cell receptor beta chains below, sequenced in a study of CD8+ T cells in alopecia areata. Sequencing used cDNA as its template, made by extracting RNA and reverse transcribing it. Here immunoSEQ multiplex PCR was the method, and the copy in TCRdb shows in-frame clones only, minus some. The sample contains around 100,000 clones, none occurring once; less than 20% lies in the top ten. The source material was lesional skin. These receptors originate from a C3H/HeJ mouse with alopecia areata. The mouse line has the MHC haplotype H2-k.

Of note for this clone: The protein here is the DNA translation, as the TCRdb protein differs from it at residue 12. Each gene name is a mouse one. The CDR3 is cut off 3 residues early in the read; its end comes from the germline J gene. The rearrangement uses TRBV13-2 and TRBJ1-6, with TRBD1 identical over 9 bases. TRBJ1-6 qualifies as an ORF whose function is uncertain. J gave up 5 bases and V 0 bases, and 0 bases lay outside the gene matches. The length of the CDR3 is 15 residues. CDR1 NNHNN and CDR2 SYGAGS come from the germline V gene (reference sequence). The CDR3 loop reads CASGDGQGDNSPLYF. The sequenced part of the CDR3 DNA is TGTGCCAGCGGTGATGGACAGGGGGATAATTCGCCC.

As regards this clone: Gene names are the mouse ones. Read data end 4 residues before the CDR3 end; the end is taken from the germline J gene. The chain has TRBV13-1 and TRBJ1-1; 10 bases agree with TRBD1. The CDR3 spans 15 residues. Germline lookup yields CDR1 NSHNY and CDR2 SYGAGN. CDR3 loop: CASSSRQGAGTEVFF. The CDR3 DNA, read in part, is TGTGCCAGCAGTTCCCGACAGGGGGCTGGTACA.

Comments on this clone: Mouse gene names apply. The read gets to within 4 residues of the CDR3 end, and the germline J gene fills in the rest. The chain carries TRBV12-1 and TRBJ2-3; TRBD2 agrees at 8 bases. The V segment lost 2 bases and the J segment 0 bases; nucleotides outside the gene matches: 6. The CDR3 is 16 amino acids. Germline V CDR1 and CDR2: SGHSN, HYEKVE. CDR3 protein: CASSPGGGASAETLYF. Incomplete CDR3 DNA: TGTGCCAGCTCTCCCGGGGGGGGCGCGAGTGCAGAA.

For this clone: Mouse germline and gene names are used. The CDR3 is cut off 4 residues early in the read; its end comes from the germline J gene. The chain recombines TRBV19 with TRBJ2-3; D not resolved. This CDR3 has 14 residues. Trimming pared 4 bases from V and 1 base from J, leaving 10 bases between. The germline gives CDR1 FNHDT, CDR2 SITEND (reference sequence). The CDR3 DNA, read in part, is TGTGCCAGCAGTTCCCTCCTGGGTGCAGAA. As protein: CASSSLLGAE. The full CDR3 is CASSSLLGAETLYF.

Points on this clone: The genes and germline here are from mouse. The read gets to within 4 residues of the CDR3 end, and the germline J gene fills in the rest. This chain uses TRBV13-3 with TRBJ2-5; 9 bases agree with TRBD2. The V and J ends lost 5 bases and 3 bases, in that order; junction bases with no gene match: 4. The CDR3 is 14 amino acids. Germline loops: CDR1 NNHDY, CDR2 SYVADS. This chain's CDR3 is CASRVLGGQDTQYF. The sequenced CDR3 bases are TGTGCCAGCAGGGTACTGGGGGGACAAGAC.

This clone was seen a few times. The protein given in TCRdb and the translation of the DNA differ at residue 10, and the sequence presented here derives from the DNA. Gene labels here are mouse ones. The CDR3 bases that were read are TGTGCCAGCAGTATTAGGGTCGATTCGCCC. Amino acids: CASSIRVDSP. The whole CDR3 protein reads CASSIRVDSPLYF. The gene calls are TRBV19 and TRBJ1-6; D ambiguous. Coverage ceases 3 residues before the CDR3 finishes, and the germline J gene fills in the end. TRBJ1-6 is an ORF; its function is uncertain. CDR3 size: 13 residues. Trimming shortened V by 2 bases and J by 8 bases, and 8 bases separated the two germline ends. Per the germline V gene, CDR1 is FNHDT and CDR2 is SITEND (reference sequence).

Regarding this clone: Gene names follow the mouse nomenclature. The CDR3 goes on 4 residues after the read ends, and that part is filled in from the germline J gene. The genes are TRBV19 and TRBJ2-5; 7 bases agree with TRBD1. The junction had 6 bases not matched to a gene; V was cut back by 5 bases and J by 0 bases. This CDR3 has 15 residues. Germline V gene data show CDR1 as FNHDT and CDR2 as SITEND (reference sequence). CDR3 bases read: TGTGCCAGCAGCCTCCGGGACAGTAACCAAGAC. This gives the protein CASSLRDSNQD. From start to end, the CDR3 is CASSLRDSNQDTQYF.

This clone was counted between two and nine times. Gene names denote mouse genes. The sequence runs out 4 residues before the end of the CDR3; the remainder is reconstructed from the germline J gene. The chain couples TRBV13-1 to TRBJ2-1; D is ambiguous. Germline V gives CDR1 NSHNY, CDR2 SYGAGN. This CDR3 is built from 15 residues. Deletions cut 0 bases from V and 4 bases from J, with 11 bases between. The CDR3 is CASSDEPGQYAEQFF. The covered CDR3 bases are TGTGCCAGCAGTGATGAGCCTGGCCAATATGCT.

This clone came up a few times. Gene labels here are mouse ones. From the germline J gene comes the end of the CDR3, since the read stops 4 residues before it. The gene calls are TRBV13-1 and TRBJ1-4, with 8 bases that match TRBD1. The ends lost 4 bases at V and 4 bases at J; junction bases unmatched: 3. This CDR3 has 14 amino acids. Per the germline V gene, CDR1 is NSHNY and CDR2 is SYGAGN. CDR3 DNA (partial): TGTGCCAGCAGTCCAGGGGGCAACAACGAA. Translated: CASSPGGNNE. The complete CDR3 reads CASSPGGNNERLFF.

Details on this clone: Gene and germline names: mouse. The CDR3 is cut off 4 residues early in the read; its end comes from the germline J gene. The chain carries TRBV13-3 and TRBJ1-1; a weak D match, TRBD1 (6 bases). Germline loops: CDR1 NNHDY, CDR2 SYVADS. Trimming pared 7 bases from V and 2 bases from J, leaving 15 bases between. This CDR3 region has 14 residues. The sequenced CDR3 bases are TGTGCCAGCCAATACCTCAGGGGTAACACA. Translation gives CASQYLRGNT. The full-length CDR3 reads as CASQYLRGNTEVFF.

Only a few counts were recorded for this clone. The genes are named according to mouse. The read terminates 4 residues ahead of where the CDR3 ends, so the germline J gene completes it. This sequence joins TRBV19 and TRBJ2-5, with 8 positions matching TRBD2. The ends lost 0 bases at V and 3 bases at J; junction bases unmatched: 6. Per germline, CDR1 FNHDT and CDR2 SITEND (reference sequence). This CDR3 spans 16 amino acids. The DNA read from the CDR3 is TGTGCCAGCAGTATAGGGGGGGGCGCCGGGCAAGAC. It encodes CASSIGGGAGQD. The whole CDR3 sequence is CASSIGGGAGQDTQYF.

This clone was recorded at least ten times. Mouse gene names and germline throughout. Read data end 4 residues before the CDR3 end; the end is taken from the germline J gene. The chain employs TRBV13-3 and TRBJ1-2; 8 nucleotides align to TRBD1. Germline V gene data show CDR1 as NNHDY and CDR2 as SYVADS. The CDR3 contains 13 residues. CDR3 loop: CASSEQGARDYTF. CDR3 DNA, as far as it was read: TGTGCCAGCAGTGAGCAGGGGGCGCGC.

This clone occurred many times. Gene names refer to mouse genes. The read ends 4 residues shy of where the CDR3 ends; the end is completed using the germline J gene. The rearrangement uses TRBV13-3 and TRBJ1-1; no definite D call. CDR3 length: 14 amino acids. Germline V gene sequence: CDR1 NNHDY, CDR2 SYVADS. Trimming took 1 base from V and 1 from J, leaving 8 bases between them. The DNA read from the CDR3 is TGTGCCAGCAGTGATTGGCCAGGGAACACA. This gives the protein CASSDWPGNT. The whole CDR3 sequence is CASSDWPGNTEVFF.

This clone showed up just a few times. Germline and genes here are mouse. The CDR3 extends 4 residues past the end of the read, so its final part is completed from the germline J gene. This chain connects TRBV16 to TRBJ2-3; maybe TRBD1 (5 bases). Per the germline V gene, CDR1 is SGHSA and CDR2 is FRNQAP. Trimming took off 5 bases at V and 0 bases at J, with 15 bases between the two ends. The CDR3 length is 16 residues. The sequenced part of the CDR3 DNA is TGTGCAAGCAGCGCCGACAGAATAAATAGTGCAGAA. This codes for CASSADRINSAE. The whole CDR3 is CASSADRINSAETLYF.

This clone has just a few counts. DNA and listed protein disagree at residue 13, so the protein shown here was translated from the DNA. All gene names here are mouse names. The CDR3 goes on 3 residues after the read ends, and that part is filled in from the germline J gene. This rearrangement joins TRBV13-1 to TRBJ1-6, with 10 bases fitting TRBD1. TRBJ1-6 is an ORF, and what it does is uncertain. The V gene end was trimmed by 3 bases and the J gene end by 5 bases; junction bases not matched to a gene: 5. The CDR3 is 16 amino acids. Per the germline V gene, CDR1 is NSHNY and CDR2 is SYGAGN. The CDR3 loop reads CASSGGQGMNNSPLYF. The CDR3 bases that were read are TGTGCCAGCAGTGGGGGACAGGGGATGAATAATTCGCCC.

In this sample, this clone turned up a few times. The genes are named according to mouse. The sequence runs out 4 residues before the end of the CDR3; the remainder is reconstructed from the germline J gene. Within the sample, other DNA sequences also encode this same CDR3. The chain uses TRBV13-1 and TRBJ1-4; TRBD1 aligns across 10 bases. CDR1 and CDR2 (germline): NSHNY, SYGAGN. The trim removed 4 bases at V and 2 bases at J, leaving 2 bases unmatched. This CDR3 contains 15 residues. CDR3 loop: CASSPGQGSNERLFF. The sequenced CDR3 bases are TGTGCCAGCAGTCCGGGACAGGGGTCCAACGAA.

This clone was counted only a few times. The listed genes are named as in mouse. The CDR3 end is not reached by the read, which stops 4 residues before it; the germline J gene fills it in. J is TRBJ1-1 and V is TRBV13-3, with D unclear. V was pared by 6 bases and J by 0 bases, with 6 bases between. The CDR3 extends over 12 amino acids. In germline, CDR1 is NNHDY, CDR2 SYVADS. The CDR3 DNA, read in part, is TGTGCCAGCACAGGACAGAACACA. Translated: CASTGQNT. The entire CDR3 protein is CASTGQNTEVFF.

In regard to this clone: Mouse names are used for the genes. The read halts 4 residues ahead of the CDR3 end, with the missing end drawn from the germline J gene. This chain uses TRBV1 with TRBJ2-7; 9 bases fit TRBD2. Germline loops: CDR1 NSQYPW, CDR2 LRSPGD (reference sequence). The CDR3 consists of 14 residues. CDR3 region: CTCSPGTGLYEQYF. The covered CDR3 bases are TGCACCTGCAGTCCCGGGACTGGGCTGTAT.

This clone has a count of ten or more. Mouse gene names and germline throughout. Read data end 4 residues before the CDR3 end; the end is taken from the germline J gene. Other nucleotide sequences in the sample specify the same CDR3. V gene TRBV17 combines with J gene TRBJ2-7, with D possibly matching TRBD2 (6 bases). Trimming pared 6 bases from V and 0 bases from J, leaving 9 bases between. Germline V gene data show CDR1 as MNHDT and CDR2 as YYDKIL. The CDR3 runs 13 residues. The covered CDR3 bases are TGTGCTAGCAGCCCGGGGGGCTCCTAT. As protein: CASSPGGSY. The whole CDR3 sequence reads CASSPGGSYEQYF.

This clone was detected only a few times. Each gene name is a mouse one. Read data end 4 residues before the CDR3 end; the end is taken from the germline J gene. The chain has TRBV13-3 and TRBJ2-2; D is unresolved. From germline, CDR1 is NNHDY and CDR2 SYVADS. The CDR3 contains 14 residues. V was trimmed by 4 bases and J by 0 bases, leaving 7 bases between them. This CDR3 is CASSPFANTGQLYF. The CDR3 bases that were read are TGTGCCAGCAGTCCTTTCGCAAACACCGGG. The whole variable domain, filled in from reference TRBV13-3 and TRBJ2-2, reads EAAVTQSPRSKVAVTGGKVTLSCHQTNNHDYMYWYRQDTGHGLRLIHYSYVADSTEKGDIPDGYKASRPSQENFSLILELASLSQTAVYFCASSPFANTGQLYFGEGSKLTVL.

This clone was detected only a few times. All gene names here are mouse names. Coverage ceases 4 residues before the CDR3 finishes, and the germline J gene fills in the end. The chain is built from TRBV13-3 and TRBJ1-2, with D perhaps matching TRBD1 (6 bases). This CDR3 has 15 amino acids. With 1 base removed from V and 3 bases from J, the gap between germline ends came to 13 bases. Germline CDR1 is NNHDY and CDR2 is SYVADS. The chain's CDR3 is CASSDRGGADSDYTF. The sequenced part of the CDR3 DNA is TGTGCCAGCAGTGATCGGGGGGGCGCGGACTCC.

This clone was found a few times. Mouse germline and gene names are used. The read ends 4 residues before the CDR3 terminus; that terminus is restored from the germline J gene. This sequence joins TRBV19 and TRBJ2-2, with D possibly matching TRBD2 (6 bases). CDR1 FNHDT and CDR2 SITEND come from the germline V gene (reference sequence). Trimming left V 3 bases short and J 6 bases short, with 15 bases between. The CDR3 spans 15 residues. The CDR3 is CASSTGDGTPGQLYF. The sequenced CDR3 bases are TGTGCCAGCAGTACTGGGGACGGAACACCCGGG.

This clone occurred a few times. Gene labels here are mouse ones. The read ends 4 residues shy of where the CDR3 ends; the end is completed using the germline J gene. V usage is TRBV13-2 and J usage is TRBJ2-5; D is unclear. V was shortened by 2 bases and J by 2 bases, with 9 bases between the two germline ends. The CDR3 runs 14 residues. Germline CDR1 and CDR2: NNHNN and SYGAGS (reference sequence). CDR3 DNA, as far as it was read: TGTGCCAGCGGTGAACGGGTGGGCCAAGAC. Its protein product is CASGERVGQD. The full-length CDR3 reads as CASGERVGQDTQYF.

This clone appeared a few times. Genes here carry mouse names. The sequence runs out 4 residues before the end of the CDR3; the remainder is reconstructed from the germline J gene. This chain joins TRBV13-3 and TRBJ1-4; unclear D gene. The germline V gene encodes CDR1 NNHDY and CDR2 SYVADS. The CDR3 extends over 16 amino acids. The V end was cut by 3 bases, the J end by 4 bases, with 16 bases between. The sequenced part of the CDR3 DNA is TGTGCCAGCAGTGTCCAACGTCTGCCGAACAACGAA. Translated: CASSVQRLPNNE. The full CDR3 protein reads CASSVQRLPNNERLFF.

This clone was seen a few times. Each gene name is a mouse one. The observed sequence ends 4 residues before the CDR3 terminus, with the missing tail filled in from the germline J gene. The V call is TRBV1, the J call TRBJ2-1, with 8 bases fitting TRBD2. CDR3 length: 16 residues. With V trimmed by 3 bases and J by 1 base, 5 bases remained unmatched. Germline V gene sequence: CDR1 NSQYPW, CDR2 LRSPGD (reference sequence). The CDR3 sequence is CTCSAPTGVNYAEQFF. The sequenced CDR3 bases are TGCACCTGCAGTGCCCCGACTGGGGTCAACTATGCT.

This clone was counted between two and nine times. Gene labels here are mouse ones. With the read ending 4 residues before the CDR3 end, the germline J gene is used to fill in that end. The chain carries TRBV14 and TRBJ2-1; TRBD1 agrees at 11 bases. Germline V gene sequence: CDR1 SGHDT, CDR2 FRDEAV. CDR3 length: 16 residues. The CDR3 region is CASSLPRDRGRAEQFF. CDR3 DNA (partial): TGTGCCAGCAGTCTACCCCGGGACAGGGGGAGGGCT.

This clone was counted a few times. The germline and genes are mouse ones. From the germline J gene comes the end of the CDR3, since the read stops 4 residues before it. V and J are TRBV1 and TRBJ2-5, with 10 bases matching TRBD2. Germline trimming cut 1 base from V and 2 bases from J; bases unmatched to any gene: 3. Germline V gene sequence: CDR1 NSQYPW, CDR2 LRSPGD (reference sequence). This CDR3 spans 16 amino acids. CDR3 bases read: TGCACCTGCAGTGCAGCCTGGGGGGGCGGCCAAGAC. This translates into CTCSAAWGGGQD. The whole CDR3 reads CTCSAAWGGGQDTQYF.

As regards this clone: The gene symbols are mouse symbols. The read ends 4 residues shy of where the CDR3 ends; the end is completed using the germline J gene. The chain has TRBV17 and TRBJ2-7; 12 nucleotides match TRBD2. In germline, CDR1 is MNHDT, CDR2 YYDKIL. The CDR3 extends over 17 amino acids. Partial CDR3 DNA: TGTGCTAGCAGTAGAGATCAAGTGGGGACTGGGGGGTAT. Its protein is CASSRDQVGTGGY. The full CDR3 sequence reads CASSRDQVGTGGYEQYF.

This clone appeared a few times. Genes and germline come from the mouse. Read coverage stops 4 residues before the CDR3 terminus; the germline J gene supplies the remainder. The rearrangement links TRBV31 to TRBJ2-1; 11 positions agree with TRBD2. Germline V lookup: CDR1 GKSSPN, CDR2 SITVG. The ends lost 0 bases at V and 0 bases at J; junction bases unmatched: 1. This CDR3 has 16 amino acids. CDR3 DNA, as far as it was read: TGTGCCTGGAGTCTGGGGACTGGGGGTAACTATGCT. This codes for CAWSLGTGGNYA. The full CDR3 protein reads CAWSLGTGGNYAEQFF.

This clone was recorded at least ten times. Gene labels here are mouse ones. The read is 4 residues too short to cover the CDR3 end, so that end is filled in from the germline J gene. Other DNA sequences from this sample encode an identical CDR3 as well. V gene TRBV13-3 combines with J gene TRBJ2-7, with D possibly being TRBD1 (5 bases). CDR1 NNHDY and CDR2 SYVADS come from the germline V gene. The V gene lost 5 bases and the J gene lost 3 bases, with 12 bases spanning the gap. This CDR3 contains 13 residues. CDR3 bases read: TGTGCCAGCAGGCCAGGACAAAACTAT. Its protein product is CASRPGQNY. The entire CDR3 is CASRPGQNYEQYF.

This clone was counted at least ten times. Gene names follow the mouse nomenclature. The read terminates 4 residues ahead of where the CDR3 ends, so the germline J gene completes it. This chain uses TRBV13-3 with TRBJ2-3; 9 bases fit TRBD2. The V and J ends lost 4 bases and 2 bases, in that order; junction bases with no gene match: 5. Germline V gene lookup returns CDR1 NNHDY and CDR2 SYVADS. The CDR3 extends over 15 amino acids. Here the CDR3 reads CASSPGLGPAETLYF. Incomplete CDR3 DNA: TGTGCCAGCAGTCCCGGACTGGGGCCTGCAGAA.